The 13 T cell receptor beta chains given below trace back to one sample, sequenced in a study of metastatic and nonmetastatic thyroid tumors. Through MiXCR, TCRdb re-clonotyped the PCR reads. The sample shows some 22,000 clones, about 16% of them seen only once. Nobody among the patients had been given any treatment before thyroid surgery. Sample: blood. The receptors stem from a male donor with papillary thyroid cancer or a benign thyroid nodule (not recorded which). Some clones in this sample may be carry-over from other donors' samples.

This clone was counted at least ten times. The chain links TRBV11-3 to TRBJ2-1; 7 bases align to TRBD2. The CDR3 totals 15 residues. CDR1 and CDR2 from the germline V gene are SGHNT and YENEEA. J lost 7 bases, V lost 5 bases, and 11 bases had no gene match. CDR3 residues: CASSPKREGQNEQFF. Here the CDR3 DNA reads TGTGCCAGCAGCCCGAAGAGGGAGGGCCAGAATGAGCAGTTCTTC.

This clone is a singleton in its sample. The chain joins TRBV7-9 to TRBJ1-6, with D possibly being TRBD1 (6 bases). This CDR3 has 14 residues. In germline, CDR1 is SEHNR, CDR2 FQNEAQ (reference sequence). V was clipped by 7 bases and J by 10 bases, with 17 bases between them. The chain's CDR3 is CASKQGPGDSPLHF. CDR3 nucleotide sequence: TGTGCCAGCAAGCAGGGGCCAGGGGACTCACCCCTCCACTTT.

This clone was counted at least ten times. This clone may be a read error of a much larger clone one base away. V usage is TRBV28 and J usage is TRBJ1-5, with D possibly TRBD1 on 5 matching bases. The germline gives CDR1 MDHEN, CDR2 SYDVKM. The CDR3 length is 16 residues. The CDR3 reads CVSSFSLARANQPQHF. The CDR3 bases are TGTGTCAGCAGTTTCTCCTTAGCCAGGGCCAATCAGCCCCAGCATTTT.

This clone has ten or more counts. The chain recombines TRBV9 with TRBJ2-7, with D possibly called TRBD1 or TRBD2 (5 bases each). Germline V gene data show CDR1 as SGDLS and CDR2 as YYNGEE. Trimming cost V 0 bases and J 3 bases, with 10 bases left between them. The CDR3 spans 14 residues. CDR3 nucleotides: TGTGCCAGCAGCGTAGGAGGGCAGGGCTACGAGCAGTACTTC. Amino acids: CASSVGGQGYEQYF.

The count of this clone is one. At one end the junction does not follow the germline gene, possibly because of a read error. V and J are TRBV6-5 and TRBJ2-5; TRBD1 agrees at 8 bases. In germline, CDR1 is MNHEY, CDR2 SVGAGI. CDR3 length: 15 amino acids. CDR3 sequence: CSSSFGQGWSETQYF. The CDR3 DNA reads as TGTTCCAGCAGTTTCGGACAGGGATGGTCAGAGACCCAGTACTTC.

Many counts were recorded for this clone. The chain is built from TRBV5-1 and TRBJ2-7; 7 bases line up with TRBD1. V was pared by 2 bases and J by 5 bases, with 10 bases of the junction left unmatched. Germline CDR1 reads SGHRS; CDR2 reads YFSETQ. The CDR3 runs 15 residues. CDR3 in amino acids: CASSLNQGVLDEQYF. CDR3 nucleotides: TGCGCCAGCAGCTTAAATCAGGGGGTTCTTGACGAGCAGTACTTC. Full variable domain (rest looked up from reference TRBV5-1 and TRBJ2-7): KAGVTQTPRYLIKTRGQQVTLSCSPISGHRSVSWYQQTPGQGLQFLFEYFSETQRNKGNFPGRFSGRQFSNSRSEMNVSTLELGDSALYLCASSLNQGVLDEQYFGPGTRLTVT.

The table lists this clone with many counts. CDR3 sequence reads: CASSTGDGTPDSYEQYF. The CDR3 nucleotides are TGTGCCAGCTCAACCGGTGACGGGACACCCGATTCCTACGAGCAGTACTTC. The chain joins TRBV28 to TRBJ2-7; weak D call: TRBD1 (6 bases). The CDR3 is 17 amino acids. Germline V gives CDR1 MDHEN, CDR2 SYDVKM. V dropped 8 bases and J dropped 1 base, with 24 bases sitting between them. Using reference TRBV28 and TRBJ2-7 for the parts outside the CDR3, the full variable domain is DVKVTQSSRYLVKRTGEKVFLECVQDMDHENMFWYRQDPGLGLRLIYFSYDVKMKEKGDIPEGYSVSREKKERFSLILESASTNQTSMYLCASSTGDGTPDSYEQYFGPGTRLTVT.

This clone was picked up many times. This chain connects TRBV15 to TRBJ1-3; 9 bases match TRBD1. Germline V gene lookup returns CDR1 LNHNV and CDR2 YYDKDF (reference sequence). The CDR3 length is 14 residues. The junction had 9 bases not matched to a gene; V was cut back by 11 bases and J by 4 bases. Here the CDR3 reads CASRQGVSGNTIYF. CDR3 nucleotide sequence: TGTGCCTCTCGACAGGGGGTTTCCGGAAACACCATATATTTT.

This clone was seen at least ten times. The chain has TRBV6-1 and TRBJ1-5, with 8 bases fitting TRBD1. This CDR3 region has 16 residues. Germline CDR1 MNHNS, CDR2 SASEGT. V shed 4 bases and J 3 bases; nucleotides not matched to a gene: 8. The CDR3 sequence is CASSAGTGQYNQPQHF. The CDR3 nucleotides are TGTGCCAGCAGTGCCGGGACAGGACAGTACAATCAGCCCCAGCATTTT.

The CDR3 DNA reads TGTGCCAGCAGCAATCCCCGACAGGTGGCTGATGAGCAGTTCTTC. It translates to CASSNPRQVADEQFF. V and J are TRBV11-2 and TRBJ2-1; D may be TRBD1 (6 bases). CDR3 length equals 15 residues. The ends were cut back, 5 bases at V and 8 bases at J, with 19 bases in the middle. Germline CDR1 and CDR2: SGHAT and FQNNGV.

At least ten counts were recorded for this clone. CDR3 amino acids: CASTKSPMNTEAFF. CDR3 DNA: TGTGCCAGCACCAAAAGTCCCATGAACACTGAAGCTTTCTTT. The J gene is TRBJ1-1, the V gene TRBV5-4; D is uncertain. The CDR3 has 14 residues. V was shortened by 6 bases and J by 0 bases, with 12 bases between the two germline ends. Germline CDR1 reads SGHNT; CDR2 reads YYREEE (reference sequence). The variable domain in full, completed from reference TRBV5-4 and TRBJ1-1, reads ETGVTQSPTHLIKTRGQQVTLRCSSQSGHNTVSWYQQALGQGPQFIFQYYREEENGRGNFPPRFSGLQFPNYSSELNVNALELDDSALYLCASTKSPMNTEAFFGQGTRLTVV.

The table lists this clone with many counts. V is TRBV28 and J is TRBJ2-3; D may be TRBD1 or TRBD2 (6 bases each). Germline V gene lookup returns CDR1 MDHEN and CDR2 SYDVKM. This CDR3 is 14 amino acids long. V lost 6 bases and J 6 bases, leaving 16 bases between the germline ends. CDR3 region: CASRLMGGWDTQYF. In DNA, the CDR3 is TGTGCCAGCAGGCTAATGGGGGGCTGGGATACGCAGTATTTT. The entire variable domain, with the rest obtained from reference TRBV28 and TRBJ2-3, is as follows: DVKVTQSSRYLVKRTGEKVFLECVQDMDHENMFWYRQDPGLGLRLIYFSYDVKMKEKGDIPEGYSVSREKKERFSLILESASTNQTSMYLCASRLMGGWDTQYFGPGTRLTVL.

The chain combines TRBV12-3 or TRBV12-4 with TRBJ1-3; D might be TRBD1 (5 bases). The length of the CDR3 is 14 residues. V was trimmed by 6 bases and J by 1 base, leaving 10 bases between them. As DNA, the CDR3 is TGTGCCAGCAGCCTAAGGGGATCTGGAAACACCATATATTTT. Its translation is CASSLRGSGNTIYF.